Listed here are 10 T cell receptor beta chains from one sample, sequenced in a study of blood T cells in healthy people across ages (dated by TCRdb to the mid-2010s). The protocol used for the library was 5' RACE. The run used an Illumina HiSeq 2500. The second PCR ran for roughly 7 to 11 cycles and used a J-beta primer mix along with a sample-barcoded 5' primer. The public reads were quality trimmed at Q25 with fastp and then assembled into clones with MiXCR by TCRdb, keeping productive beta chains. Duplicate CDR3 protein sequences are folded into a single record with the most common DNA and genes. This sample holds a few hundred thousand distinct CDR3 sequences; about 29% were observed only once. The ten largest clones represent approximately 3.6% of the sample. These data also featured in a second study, about T cells of mothers and their children.

What was sequenced was blood. These receptors all come from a boy younger than 10 in good health.

The V gene is TRBV12-3 or TRBV12-4, the J gene TRBJ2-5; D not certain. The CDR3 covers 16 residues. The V end lost 8 bases, the J end lost 4 bases, and 23 bases lay between the germline ends. The DNA for the CDR3 is TGTGCCAGCCAATCCTCCCTAGGAGCTTTCTCAGAGACCCAGTACTTC. Translated: CASQSSLGAFSETQYF.

A note on this clonotype: An end of the junction differs from the germline gene, which may be a read error. The CDR3 nucleotides are TGTGCCAGCAGTTACGACCTAGCGGGGGCTAGCACAGATACGCAGTACTTT. Protein: CASSYDLAGASTDTQYF. V and J are TRBV6-5 and TRBJ2-3, with 10 bases fitting TRBD2. CDR1 and CDR2 from the germline V gene are MNHEY and SVGAGI. CDR3 size: 17 residues.

This clonotype was recorded a few times. The rearrangement uses TRBV7-6 and TRBJ1-1; a weak D match, TRBD1 (6 bases). CDR1 and CDR2 (germline): SGHVS, FNYEAQ. This CDR3 has 15 amino acids. Trimming took 5 bases from V and 4 from J, leaving 17 bases between them. This chain's CDR3 is CASSGGRQASTEAFF. CDR3 DNA sequence: TGTGCCAGCAGCGGCGGAAGACAGGCCTCCACTGAAGCTTTCTTT.

Notes on this clonotype: A much bigger clone sits one base away, suggesting this may be a read error. The rearrangement uses TRBV10-3 and TRBJ2-5, with D possibly being TRBD2 (6 bases). TRBJ2-7 explains the end of the DNA better; the J call may be wrong. This CDR3 spans 13 amino acids. CDR1 is ENHRY, CDR2 SYGVKD, per germline. The CDR3 reads CAVSGLGTDEQYF. The CDR3 DNA sequence: TGTGCCGTATCGGGACTGGGTACCGACGAGCAGTACTTC.

This rearrangement joins TRBV5-4 to TRBJ1-1; tentatively, D is TRBD1 (6 bases). Between the trimmed V and J ends, which lost 5 bases and 6 bases, there was a span of 20 bases. The CDR3 sequence is 15 residues long. Germline V gene lookup returns CDR1 SGHNT and CDR2 YYREEE (reference sequence). Written as DNA, the CDR3 is TGTGCCAGCAGAGCTGGGACACCCTACGAGGCTGAAGCTTTCTTT. Translating gives CASRAGTPYEAEAFF.

This clonotype was counted a few times. CDR3 in amino acids: CASSRIPRGPGTEAFF. CDR3 sequence (DNA): TGCGCCAGCAGCCGCATCCCGAGGGGTCCGGGGACTGAAGCTTTCTTT. The chain has TRBV4-1 and TRBJ1-1, with D tentatively TRBD1 (5 bases). The germline gives CDR1 MGHRA, CDR2 YSYEKL. V was shortened by 4 bases and J by 5 bases, with 20 bases between the two germline ends. The CDR3 runs to 16 residues.

This clonotype is a singleton in its sample. The CDR3 protein is CAWSRDSVNEQYF. Written as DNA, the CDR3 is TGTGCCTGGAGCAGGGACTCTGTGAACGAGCAGTACTTC. The chain uses TRBV30 and TRBJ2-7; TRBD2 might be the D (6 bases). CDR3 length equals 13 residues. Germline V lookup: CDR1 GTSNPN, CDR2 SVGIG (reference sequence). Trimming took 3 bases from V and 5 from J, leaving 14 bases between them.

In nucleotides, the CDR3 is TGTGCCAGCAGCTGGGGGATACCGACCTCCTACGAGCAGTACTTC. Translated: CASSWGIPTSYEQYF. V is TRBV12-3 or TRBV12-4 and J is TRBJ2-7; D possibly uses TRBD1 or TRBD2 (5 bases each). The V end lost 6 bases, the J end lost 0 bases, and 15 bases lay between the germline ends. This CDR3 contains 15 residues.

Only one count was recorded for this clonotype. The genes are TRBV5-8 and TRBJ2-5, with D possibly TRBD2 on 6 matching bases. Germline CDR1 SGHTS, CDR2 YDEGEE. Deletions cut 2 bases from V and 0 bases from J, with 17 bases between. The CDR3 covers 17 residues. In nucleotides, the CDR3 is TGTGCCAGCAGCTTTCCCATCGGGGAGGAGTACCAAGAGACCCAGTACTTC. Its translation is CASSFPIGEEYQETQYF.

The table lists this clonotype with a few counts. This rearrangement joins TRBV30 to TRBJ2-1, with 13 bases lining up with TRBD2. Per the germline V gene, CDR1 is GTSNPN and CDR2 is SVGIG (reference sequence). This CDR3 contains 15 residues. V was pared by 0 bases and J by 9 bases, with 5 bases of the junction left unmatched. The CDR3 bases are TGTGCCTGGAGTGTACTAGCGGGGGGGCGGGGTGAGCAGTTCTTC. It specifies CAWSVLAGGRGEQFF.